The sequence of this T cell receptor (beta chain) was determined in a study of blood T cell repertoires in COVID-19. Study-level background: The study drew acute and convalescent COVID-19 samples from the United States, Italy and Spain.

This clone was picked up a small number of times. Patients of the Seattle cohort, enrolled during active infection, were followed longitudinally. Original methodology: Reference gene primer amplification gave nucleated cell count estimates. The method was immunoSEQ multiplex PCR; TCRdb's version includes in-frame clones alone and lacks a portion of them. V and J calls and clone size are given by that table; D and trimming were obtained from the DNA. The sample includes 150,000 to 170,000 clones, 65% to 90% of them seen just once. The CDR3 contains 14 residues. Trimming removed 5 bases at V and 9 bases at J, with 14 bases between. Germline CDR1 KGHSH, CDR2 LQKENI.

Sequencing was carried out using peripheral blood. This clonotype was sampled from an older woman with COVID-19, enrolled during active disease. V is TRBV18 and J is TRBJ1-6; D is ambiguous. The DNA for the CDR3 is TGTGCCAGCTCAGAAGACTACAAGGCTTCACCCCTCCACTTT. Translated: CASSEDYKASPLHF.